These T cell receptor beta chains were read from a single sample in a study of T cells in Graves' hyperthyroidism and ophthalmopathy. In TCRdb, the multiplex PCR reads were re-called with MiXCR into one record per CDR3 protein. The sample has roughly 700,000 distinct CDR3 sequences; 17% are singletons. Sequences were obtained from blood. The receptors derive from a middle-aged man with Graves' hyperthyroidism. CDR3s include the opening cysteine and the closing phenylalanine or tryptophan. The D gene is left open where the match is weak. Expanded clones are given a class, and other clones once, few, many or no size at all.

J gene | D gene | clone size | CDR3 length | V gene | CDR3 protein | CDR3 DNA
TRBJ2-1 | TRBD1 | many | 15 | TRBV11-2 | CASSLEGTGLNEQFF | TGTGCCAGCAGCTTAGAAGGGACAGGGTTGAATGAGCAGTTCTTC
TRBJ1-1 | NA | NA | 14 | TRBV2 | CASAGQRLNTEAFF | TGTGCCAGCGCAGGACAGAGGTTGAACACTGAAGCTTTCTTT
TRBJ2-2 | NA | many | 12 | TRBV19 | CAGTGTAGELFF | TGTGCCGGCACAGGGACGGCCGGGGAGCTGTTTTTT
TRBJ2-7 | TRBD2 | few | 13 | TRBV30 | CAWSSGILHEQYF | TGTGCCTGGTCTAGCGGGATTCTCCACGAGCAGTACTTC
TRBJ2-1 | NA | many | 15 | TRBV2 | CASRPTQDSYNEQFF | TGTGCCAGCAGGCCTACTCAGGACTCCTACAATGAGCAGTTCTTC
TRBJ2-3 | NA | NA | 14 | TRBV29-1 | CSVEFLAGTDTQYF | TGCAGCGTTGAATTTTTGGCGGGCACAGATACGCAGTATTTT
TRBJ2-7 | NA | many | 12 | TRBV28 | CATLDRSYEQYF | TGTGCCACCCTCGACAGGAGCTACGAGCAGTACTTC
TRBJ1-1 | NA | few | 12 | TRBV12-3/TRBV12-4 | CASSSGEPEAFF | TGTGCCAGCAGTTCAGGGGAACCTGAAGCTTTCTTT
TRBJ2-3 | NA | few | 12 | TRBV2 | CARGWGGDTQYF | TGTGCCAGGGGGTGGGGCGGAGATACGCAGTATTTT
TRBJ1-1 | NA | many | 12 | TRBV7-9 | CASRSGRPGAFF | TGTGCCAGCAGGTCCGGGCGGCCGGGAGCTTTCTTT
TRBJ2-1 | NA | NA | 16 | TRBV20-1 | CSARDRSPVGYNEQFF | TGCAGTGCTAGAGATCGGTCACCGGTAGGGTACAATGAGCAGTTCTTC
TRBJ2-2 | TRBD2 | few | 16 | TRBV10-3 | CAISDTSGRTVGELFF | TGTGCCATCAGCGACACTAGCGGGAGAACGGTCGGGGAGCTGTTTTTT
TRBJ2-3 | TRBD2 | few | 17 | TRBV6-1 | CASSENQRDASTDTQYF | TGTGCCAGCAGTGAAAACCAGCGGGACGCTAGCACAGATACGCAGTATTTT
TRBJ2-6 | NA | many | 19 | TRBV5-1 | CASSSYAPVAYKGANVLTF | TGCGCCAGCAGCTCCTACGCACCCGTGGCTTACAAGGGGGCCAACGTCCTGACTTTC
TRBJ2-7 | NA | many | 14 | TRBV29-1 | CSVGGYGPTYEQYF | TGCAGCGTTGGAGGTTACGGTCCTACCTACGAGCAGTACTTC
TRBJ2-7 | NA | NA | 13 | TRBV10-2 | CASSEYSNYEQYF | TGCGCCAGCAGTGAGTACAGTAACTACGAGCAGTACTTC
TRBJ1-2 | NA | few | 13 | TRBV7-2 | CASSLVEENGYTF | TGTGCCAGCAGCTTAGTTGAGGAAAATGGCTACACCTTC
TRBJ2-7 | TRBD1 | NA | 14 | TRBV5-1 | CASSFGQGHYEQYF | TGCGCCAGCAGCTTTGGACAGGGTCACTACGAGCAGTACTTC
TRBJ1-1 | TRBD1 | many | 12 | TRBV20-1 | CSAEAGTGQAFF | TGCAGTGCTGAGGCCGGGACAGGGCAAGCTTTCTTT
TRBJ2-1 | TRBD2 | few | 15 | TRBV9 | CASSVQSSGSHEQFF | TGTGCCAGCAGCGTACAGTCTAGCGGGAGCCATGAGCAGTTCTTC
TRBJ1-5 | TRBD1 | few | 15 | TRBV14 | CASSPAGQGIQPQHF | TGTGCCAGCAGCCCTGCGGGACAGGGTATTCAGCCCCAGCATTTT
TRBJ2-1 | NA | NA | 11 | TRBV24-1 | CATSESNEQFF | TGTGCCACCAGTGAATCGAATGAGCAGTTCTTC
TRBJ2-7 | TRBD2 | few | 15 | TRBV6-6 | CASSYSLAGAHEQYF | TGTGCCAGCAGTTACTCACTAGCGGGAGCCCACGAGCAGTACTTC
TRBJ2-7 | NA | many | 14 | TRBV18 | CASSPPDRVLEQYF | TGTGCCAGCTCACCACCAGACCGGGTTTTGGAGCAGTACTTC
TRBJ2-5 | NA | few | 14 | TRBV5-1 | CASNSDGAQKTQYF | TGCGCCAGCAATAGTGACGGGGCGCAAAAGACCCAGTACTTC
TRBJ2-7 | NA | NA | 14 | TRBV30 | CAWNPGTLPYEQYF | TGTGCCTGGAATCCCGGGACCCTCCCATACGAGCAGTACTTC
TRBJ2-3 | NA | few | 12 | TRBV20-1 | CSGLVSTDTQYF | TGCAGTGGATTGGTGAGCACAGATACGCAGTATTTT
TRBJ1-4 | TRBD1 | NA | 13 | TRBV20-1 | CSATTGGDEKLFF | TGCAGTGCCACGACAGGGGGGGATGAAAAACTGTTTTTT
TRBJ1-2 | NA | NA | 13 | TRBV28 | CASSRMVERGYTF | TGTGCCAGCAGTAGGATGGTGGAGCGCGGCTACACCTTC
TRBJ1-3 | NA | many | 15 | TRBV2 | CASSEGQVVGNTIYF | TGTGCCAGCAGTGAAGGCCAGGTAGTGGGTAACACCATATATTTT
TRBJ2-7 | TRBD1 | many | 14 | TRBV9 | CASSVAGGALEQYF | TGTGCCAGCAGCGTAGCAGGGGGCGCCTTGGAGCAGTACTTC
TRBJ1-6 | TRBD1 | few | 15 | TRBV7-2 | CASSLIGGWNSPLHF | TGTGCCAGCAGCCTTATAGGGGGCTGGAATTCACCCCTCCACTTT
TRBJ1-4 | NA | many | 13 | TRBV7-9 | CASSRAMNEKLFF | TGTGCCAGCAGCCGGGCGATGAATGAAAAACTGTTTTTT